A single sample is the source of the 20 T cell receptor beta chains below, sequenced in a study of cytomegalovirus exposure and HLA in healthy donors. Repertoires were generated with immunoSEQ multiplex PCR, while TCRdb's copy carries only in-frame clones and drops some. This table has 150,000 to 200,000 clones, about four fifths appearing once. The sequenced sample consisted of PBMCs. The receptors come from a young man in good health and CMV-seropositive.

The J gene is TRBJ2-1, the V gene TRBV10-3; a possible D gene is TRBD2 (6 bases). Germline CDR1 reads ENHRY; CDR2 reads SYGVKD. This CDR3 is built from 12 residues. V shed 4 bases and J shed 7 bases, with 8 bases lying between them. CDR3 nucleotides: TGTGCCATCAGTGGAGGAGGGAATGAGCAGTTCTTC. Amino acids: CAISGGGNEQFF.

The V gene is TRBV6-5, the J gene TRBJ1-2, with TRBD1 identical over 8 bases. In germline, CDR1 is MNHEY, CDR2 SVGAGI. V lost 0 bases to trimming and J lost 7 bases; unmatched junction nucleotides: 10. There are 16 residues in the CDR3. The CDR3 DNA follows: TGTGCCAGCAGTTACTCCGGGACAGGCGACCATTTTGGCTACACCTTC. This gives the protein CASSYSGTGDHFGYTF.

The rearrangement links TRBV19 to TRBJ2-7; TRBD1 matches 9 bases. CDR3 length: 17 residues. J was trimmed by 6 bases and V by 2 bases; bases with no gene match: 14. Germline CDR1 LNHDA, CDR2 SQIVND (reference sequence). The CDR3 DNA sequence: TGTGCCAGTAGTATAATTTCGGCGGGACCGGGACAGGGCGAGCAGTACTTC. This encodes CASSIISAGPGQGEQYF.

The chain couples TRBV4-3 to TRBJ1-5; D gene uncertain. Deletions cut 0 bases from V and 2 bases from J, with 14 bases between. The CDR3 contains 17 residues. Germline loops: CDR1 LGHNA, CDR2 YSLEER. The CDR3 coding sequence is TGCGCCAGCAGCCAAGATCGGTACACAGCGGGCAATCAGCCCCAGCATTTT. Translation: CASSQDRYTAGNQPQHF.

The V and J genes are TRBV9 and TRBJ2-7; TRBD1 matches at 7 bases. CDR1 SGDLS and CDR2 YYNGEE come from the germline V gene. V lost 4 bases, J lost 5 bases, and 12 bases stayed unmatched. This CDR3 contains 15 residues. For the CDR3, the DNA is TGTGCCAGCAGCCCACTGGGGGACAGCCGACACGAGCAGTACTTC. This gives the protein CASSPLGDSRHEQYF. The entire variable domain, with the rest obtained from reference TRBV9 and TRBJ2-7, is as follows: DSGVTQTPKHLITATGQRVTLRCSPRSGDLSVYWYQQSLDQGLQFLIQYYNGEERAKGNILERFSAQQFPDLHSELNLSSLELGDSALYFCASSPLGDSRHEQYFGPGTRLTVT.

The CDR3: CASIKTGNTEAFF. The CDR3 DNA is TGTGCCAGCATCAAGACAGGGAACACTGAAGCTTTCTTT. The chain links TRBV6-5 to TRBJ1-1, with D tentatively TRBD1 (6 bases). V lost 7 bases and J lost 1, with 10 bases in between. Germline CDR1 MNHEY, CDR2 SVGAGI. CDR3 length equals 13 residues.

The rearrangement uses TRBV6-6 and TRBJ1-5; D may be TRBD1 (6 bases). The ends were cut back, 8 bases at V and 1 base at J, with 15 bases in the middle. There are 15 residues in the CDR3. The V gene's germline CDR1 is MNHNY and CDR2 SVGAGI (reference sequence). The CDR3 coding sequence is TGTGCCAGCCGTCTTCACAGGGACAGCAATCAGCCCCAGCATTTT. Residues: CASRLHRDSNQPQHF.

This clone was seen only once. The chain combines TRBV6-4 with TRBJ2-1; TRBD2 is a possible D gene (6 bases). The germline V gene encodes CDR1 MRHNA and CDR2 SNTAGT. The CDR3 runs to 14 residues. V was shortened by 0 bases and J by 6 bases, with 9 bases between the two germline ends. This chain's CDR3 is CASSDSGGVNEQFF. The CDR3 DNA reads as TGTGCCAGCAGTGACTCCGGCGGGGTCAATGAGCAGTTCTTC.

The J gene is TRBJ2-2, the V gene TRBV5-4, with D possibly TRBD2 on 5 matching bases. Germline V CDR1 and CDR2: SGHNT, YYREEE (reference sequence). CDR3 length: 16 residues. V dropped 3 bases and J dropped 2 bases, with 14 bases sitting between them. CDR3 amino acids: CASSWAGGTNTGELFF. Written as DNA, the CDR3 is TGTGCCAGCAGCTGGGCCGGAGGCACCAACACCGGGGAGCTGTTTTTT.

The V gene is TRBV6-5, the J gene TRBJ1-5; D call uncertain. V lost 6 bases and J 0 bases, leaving 12 bases between the germline ends. CDR1 is MNHEY and CDR2 is SVGAGI in the germline V gene. The CDR3 extends over 15 amino acids. CDR3 loop: CASSHEPYSNQPQHF. CDR3 sequence (DNA): TGTGCCAGCAGCCATGAGCCCTATAGCAATCAGCCCCAGCATTTT.

V gene TRBV27 combines with J gene TRBJ2-3; D is unclear. This CDR3 spans 16 amino acids. Looked up from germline, CDR1 is MNHEY and CDR2 is SMNVEV (reference sequence). V shed 3 bases and J shed 2 bases, with 15 bases lying between them. The CDR3 reads CASSFRSTSPTDTQYF. The CDR3 DNA sequence: TGTGCCAGCAGTTTTAGGTCGACATCACCCACAGATACGCAGTATTTT.

V and J are TRBV10-3 and TRBJ2-3, with 9 positions matching TRBD1. The germline V gene encodes CDR1 ENHRY and CDR2 SYGVKD. The CDR3 length is 15 residues. V lost 3 bases and J lost 4; bases outside the gene matches: 5. DNA for the CDR3: TGTGCCATCAGTGAAGACGACAGGGGGGCAGATACGCAGTATTTT. The encoded protein is CAISEDDRGADTQYF.

The chain links TRBV6-5 to TRBJ1-5; D is possibly TRBD1 (5 bases). Trimming took off 7 bases at V and 4 bases at J, with 17 bases between the two ends. The CDR3 covers 15 residues. Germline CDR1 MNHEY, CDR2 SVGAGI. The DNA for the CDR3 is TGTGCCAGCAAAGGGGCCAGGAGACTTAATCAGCCCCAGCATTTT. It codes for CASKGARRLNQPQHF.

The V call is TRBV28, the J call TRBJ2-2; 7 positions match TRBD1. The CDR3 covers 14 residues. Germline trimming cut 4 bases from V and 6 bases from J; bases unmatched to any gene: 5. Looked up from germline, CDR1 is MDHEN and CDR2 is SYDVKM. CDR3 nucleotides: TGTGCCAGCAGTTACAGGGGAGAGGCCGGGGAGCTGTTTTTT. It translates to CASSYRGEAGELFF.

Only one count was recorded for this clone. The junction shows a germline mismatch at one end, possibly a read error. V gene TRBV20-1 combines with J gene TRBJ1-3; the D gene is possibly TRBD1 (5 bases). The CDR3 spans 11 residues. The V gene's germline CDR1 is DFQATT and CDR2 SNEGSKA (reference sequence). CDR3 residues: CSARTGNTIYF. CDR3 nucleotide sequence: TGCAGCGCTAGGACAGGAAACACCATATATTTT.

The chain carries TRBV6-1 and TRBJ2-7, with TRBD2 matching 7 bases. Germline V gene sequence: CDR1 MNHNS, CDR2 SASEGT. J was trimmed by 5 bases and V by 6 bases; bases with no gene match: 10. The CDR3 length is 14 residues. CDR3 DNA: TGTGCCAGCAGAAAAAGCGGGGCGCCAAACGAGCAGTACTTC. Encoded protein: CASRKSGAPNEQYF.

J is TRBJ2-3 and V is TRBV10-1; D unresolved. Germline CDR1 is WNHNN and CDR2 is SYGVQD (reference sequence). The CDR3 is 13 residues long. V gave up 0 bases and J gave up 9 bases, with 10 bases separating them. For the CDR3, the DNA is TGCGCCAGCAGTGAGTCGACTTACTCGACGCAGTATTTT. It encodes CASSESTYSTQYF.

This clone has a single count. J is TRBJ2-1 and V is TRBV28; 11 bases align to TRBD2. V dropped 6 bases and J dropped 7; count of bases not matched to a gene: 14. The CDR3 extends over 17 amino acids. Germline loops: CDR1 MDHEN, CDR2 SYDVKM. The CDR3 protein is CASRIYLTSGRGNEQFF. The CDR3 DNA reads TGTGCCAGCAGGATCTACCTTACTAGCGGGAGAGGTAATGAGCAGTTCTTC. The full variable domain, with the rest looked up from reference TRBV28 and TRBJ2-1, is DVKVTQSSRYLVKRTGEKVFLECVQDMDHENMFWYRQDPGLGLRLIYFSYDVKMKEKGDIPEGYSVSREKKERFSLILESASTNQTSMYLCASRIYLTSGRGNEQFFGPGTRLTVL.

The chain employs TRBV6-5 and TRBJ2-7, with 9 bases that match TRBD2. CDR1 is MNHEY, CDR2 SVGAGI, per germline. J gave up 2 bases and V 1 base, and 3 bases lay outside the gene matches. The CDR3 length is 15 residues. The CDR3 nucleotides are TGTGCCAGCAGTTACTTCGCTAGCGGGACCTACGAGCAGTACTTC. This translates into CASSYFASGTYEQYF.

The gene calls are TRBV6-5 and TRBJ2-5; the D gene is possibly TRBD1 (6 bases). V lost 0 bases to trimming and J lost 4 bases, with 9 bases between them. The germline V gene encodes CDR1 MNHEY and CDR2 SVGAGI. The CDR3 extends over 14 amino acids. The CDR3: CASSYSIGGETQYF. The CDR3 DNA reads as TGTGCCAGCAGTTACTCGATAGGGGGAGAGACCCAGTACTTC.